The 30 T cell receptor beta chains below were found in one sample sequenced in a study of T cell repertoires in cytomegalovirus infection. MiXCR, run by TCRdb on the reads, gives a single entry per CDR3 protein. The sample lists a few hundred thousand distinct CDR3 sequences; approximately 17% were seen once. The sequenced sample consisted of CD8+ T cells from PBMCs. The receptors derive from a human donor in good health (CMV status not recorded). Some clones in this sample may be carry-over from other donors' samples.

This chain uses TRBV5-5 with TRBJ2-7; D unresolved. CDR1 and CDR2 (germline): SGHKS, YYEKEE (reference sequence). The CDR3 covers 13 residues. V was clipped by 7 bases and J by 2 bases, with 13 bases between them. CDR3 sequence (DNA): TGTGCCAGCGTTGGCAGGCCGACCTACGAGCAGTACTTC. Translated: CASVGRPTYEQYF.

The chain uses TRBV6-5 and TRBJ2-1; D unresolved. The CDR3 length is 14 residues. Deletions cut 1 base from V and 6 bases from J, with 10 bases between. Germline assignment: CDR1 MNHEY and CDR2 SVGAGI. This CDR3 is CASSYLFGINEQFF. The CDR3 DNA sequence: TGTGCCAGCAGTTACTTATTTGGGATCAATGAGCAGTTCTTC.

This clonotype occurred many times. This chain uses TRBV7-8 with TRBJ1-1; D is perhaps TRBD1 (5 bases). V lost 0 bases and J 2 bases, leaving 10 bases between the germline ends. The CDR3 sequence is 15 residues long. Germline CDR1 SGHVS, CDR2 FQNEAQ. The CDR3 DNA is TGTGCCAGCAGCTTAGCGGGGGGGTCTAACACTGAAGCTTTCTTT. Translated: CASSLAGGSNTEAFF.

In its sample, this clonotype was seen many times. The J gene is TRBJ1-1, the V gene TRBV28; D perhaps matches TRBD1 (6 bases). This CDR3 spans 16 amino acids. Germline lookup yields CDR1 MDHEN and CDR2 SYDVKM. Trimming removed 5 bases at V and 5 bases at J, with 21 bases between. CDR3 nucleotide sequence: TGTGCCAGCAGTGACCGGGACACTCCAAGTAGGACTGAAGCTTTCTTT. Its translation: CASSDRDTPSRTEAFF.

This clonotype was seen many times. The V and J genes are TRBV7-9 and TRBJ2-7; 7 nucleotides match TRBD1. CDR3 length: 13 amino acids. CDR1 is SEHNR and CDR2 is FQNEAQ in the germline V gene (reference sequence). V lost 5 bases, J lost 2 bases, and 3 bases stayed unmatched. CDR3 residues: CASSTGTAYEQYF. The CDR3 bases are TGTGCCAGCAGCACCGGGACAGCCTACGAGCAGTACTTC.

This clonotype was detected ten times or more. V gene TRBV2 combines with J gene TRBJ2-1; a possible D gene is TRBD2 (5 bases). Germline V lookup: CDR1 SNHLY, CDR2 FYNNEI. CDR3 size: 16 residues. V lost 6 bases and J 9 bases, leaving 24 bases between the germline ends. CDR3: CASRTNNYTLGSEQFF. CDR3 in DNA: TGTGCCAGCAGAACGAACAATTACACCTTGGGGAGTGAGCAGTTCTTC.

This chain connects TRBV14 to TRBJ1-1, with a possible D match to TRBD1 (6 bases). Germline CDR1 and CDR2: SGHDN and FVKESK. The CDR3 spans 14 residues. The V end lost 0 bases, the J end lost 4 bases, and 9 bases lay between the germline ends. The CDR3 DNA is TGTGCCAGCAGCCAAGATACCAGGGGCACTGAAGCTTTCTTT. Its protein product is CASSQDTRGTEAFF.

CDR3: CSATSDGRSYNEQFF. The DNA for the CDR3 is TGCAGCGCGACTTCGGACGGACGCTCCTACAATGAGCAGTTCTTC. The J gene is TRBJ2-1, the V gene TRBV29-1; unclear D gene. CDR3 length: 15 amino acids. V lost 7 bases and J lost 0, with 16 bases in between. Looked up from germline, CDR1 is SQVTM and CDR2 is ANQGSEA.

This clonotype was recorded many times. The chain couples TRBV27 to TRBJ2-7, with TRBD1 identical over 10 bases. The CDR3 is made up of 16 amino acids. CDR1 MNHEY and CDR2 SMNVEV come from the germline V gene (reference sequence). V shed 5 bases, J shed 7 bases, and the junction held 14 bases outside the gene matches. The CDR3 region is CASSVSRDRGQKEQYF. The DNA for the CDR3 is TGTGCCAGCAGTGTTAGCCGGGACAGGGGACAAAAGGAGCAGTACTTC.

This clonotype was detected a few times. The chain is built from TRBV2 and TRBJ2-3, with D perhaps TRBD2 (6 bases). Germline V gene data show CDR1 as SNHLY and CDR2 as FYNNEI. The CDR3 loop spans 12 amino acids. CDR3 residues: CAVAEGTDTQYF. Here the CDR3 DNA reads TGTGCAGTAGCGGAGGGCACAGATACGCAGTATTTT.

The V gene is TRBV10-3, the J gene TRBJ2-3, with TRBD2 matching over 10 bases. The CDR3 loop spans 16 amino acids. Germline CDR1 ENHRY, CDR2 SYGVKD. After removal of 2 bases from V and 8 bases from J, the junction contained 10 bases not matched to a gene. CDR3 sequence (DNA): TGTGCCATCAGTGAGACTAGCGGGGACGAACCTTTTACGCAGTATTTT. Encoded protein: CAISETSGDEPFTQYF.

This clonotype was seen a handful of times. V gene TRBV4-3 combines with J gene TRBJ2-7; D call uncertain. Germline V gene sequence: CDR1 LGHNA, CDR2 YSLEER. CDR3 length: 14 residues. Trimming cost V 0 bases and J 4 bases, with 10 bases left between them. The CDR3, as DNA: TGCGCCAGCAGCCAAGAGACGCCGGCGTACGAGCAGTACTTC. Translating gives CASSQETPAYEQYF.

This clonotype came up many times. V is TRBV7-2 and J is TRBJ2-5; D is perhaps TRBD1 (6 bases). The CDR3 is made up of 15 amino acids. Germline loops: CDR1 SGHTA, CDR2 FQGNSA. The ends were cut back, 2 bases at V and 4 bases at J, with 14 bases in the middle. The DNA for the CDR3 is TGTGCCAGCAGCTTAAACAGGGTTTGGGGAGAGACCCAGTACTTC. This codes for CASSLNRVWGETQYF.

The chain links TRBV12-3 or TRBV12-4 to TRBJ1-2, with D unclear. The V gene lost 0 bases and the J gene lost 7 bases, with 9 bases spanning the gap. This CDR3 has 13 amino acids. This chain's CDR3 is CASSLAPIGGYTF. The CDR3 DNA reads TGTGCCAGCAGTTTAGCGCCCATTGGTGGCTACACCTTC.

The chain uses TRBV6-5 and TRBJ1-1, with D perhaps matching TRBD1 (5 bases). This CDR3 has 14 residues. The V and J ends lost 2 bases and 1 base respectively, with 8 bases between them. Germline V gene lookup returns CDR1 MNHEY and CDR2 SVGAGI. CDR3 loop: CASSYAGQNTEAFF. CDR3 sequence (DNA): TGTGCCAGCAGTTACGCAGGGCAGAACACTGAAGCTTTCTTT.

The chain combines TRBV27 with TRBJ1-5; the D gene is possibly TRBD1 (5 bases). Germline values: CDR1 MNHEY, CDR2 SMNVEV (reference sequence). V lost 6 bases to trimming and J lost 1 base, with 16 bases between them. This CDR3 contains 16 residues. The CDR3 loop reads CASSLNQGLSNQPQHF. In nucleotides, the CDR3 is TGTGCCAGCAGCTTGAACCAGGGTCTAAGCAATCAGCCCCAGCATTTT.

This clonotype was seen repeatedly, ten times or more. This rearrangement joins TRBV2 to TRBJ2-3; tentative D call: TRBD2 (5 bases). This CDR3 is built from 15 residues. Germline V gene lookup returns CDR1 SNHLY and CDR2 FYNNEI. V was trimmed by 4 bases and J by 0 bases, leaving 11 bases between them. The CDR3 protein is CASSGEGFSTDTQYF. The CDR3 bases are TGTGCCAGCAGTGGAGAGGGCTTCAGCACAGATACGCAGTATTTT. Variable domain in full (rest from reference TRBV2 and TRBJ2-3): EPEVTQTPSHQVTQMGQEVILRCVPISNHLYFYWYRQILGQKVEFLVSFYNNEISEKSEIFDDQFSVERPDGSNFTLKIRSTKLEDSAMYFCASSGEGFSTDTQYFGPGTRLTVL.

The chain couples TRBV6-2 or TRBV6-3 to TRBJ2-3; 10 bases align to TRBD2. This CDR3 has 18 amino acids. With 2 bases clipped from V and 0 bases from J, the junction kept 8 bases outside the gene matches. Germline V lookup: CDR1 MNHEY, CDR2 SVGEGT. The CDR3 here is CASSYQVAGGPSTDTQYF. Here the CDR3 DNA reads TGTGCCAGCAGTTACCAGGTAGCGGGGGGCCCTAGCACAGATACGCAGTATTTT.

The chain carries TRBV11-3 and TRBJ2-2; possible D gene TRBD2, 6 bases. This CDR3 has 15 amino acids. Germline CDR1 SGHNT, CDR2 YENEEA. V lost 7 bases to trimming and J lost 3 bases, with 15 bases between them. CDR3 coding DNA: TGTGCCAGCAATGGTGGAGGGGACGACACCGGGGAGCTGTTTTTT. Protein: CASNGGGDDTGELFF. Filled out from reference TRBV11-3 and TRBJ2-2, the complete variable domain reads EAGVVQSPRYKIIEKKQPVAFWCNPISGHNTLYWYLQNLGQGPELLIRYENEEAVDDSQLPKDRFSAERLKGVDSTLKIQPAELGDSAVYLCASNGGGDDTGELFFGEGSRLTVL.

This clonotype was counted ten times or more. The J gene is TRBJ1-2, the V gene TRBV29-1, with TRBD1 matching over 7 bases. CDR3 size: 12 residues. Losses at the gene ends were 1 base for V and 4 bases for J; bases not matched to a gene: 0. Germline CDR1 SQVTM, CDR2 ANQGSEA. The CDR3 sequence is CSVEGDSYGYTF. The CDR3 DNA follows: TGCAGCGTTGAAGGGGACAGCTATGGCTACACCTTC.

This chain links TRBV14 with TRBJ2-5; no firm D call. The germline CDR1 and CDR2 sequences are SGHDN and FVKESK. This CDR3 comprises 15 residues. Trimming removed 0 bases from V and 2 bases from J, with 10 bases in between. Here the CDR3 reads CASSQDSIRQETQYF. CDR3 bases: TGTGCCAGCAGCCAAGACAGTATCCGTCAAGAGACCCAGTACTTC. The whole variable domain, remainder taken from reference TRBV14 and TRBJ2-5, is EAGVTQFPSHSVIEKGQTVTLRCDPISGHDNLYWYRRVMGKEIKFLLHFVKESKQDESGMPNNRFLAERTGGTYSTLKVQPAELEDSGVYFCASSQDSIRQETQYFGPGTRLLVL.

The CDR3 region has the DNA TGTGCCAGCAGACCCACCGGGACTCCCTACAATGAGCAGTTCTTC. The encoded protein is CASRPTGTPYNEQFF. The chain carries TRBV14 and TRBJ2-1; a weak D match, TRBD2 (6 bases). Trimming left V 6 bases short and J 2 bases short, with 14 bases between. CDR3 size: 15 residues. The germline V gene encodes CDR1 SGHDN and CDR2 FVKESK. The whole variable domain, filled in from reference TRBV14 and TRBJ2-1, reads EAGVTQFPSHSVIEKGQTVTLRCDPISGHDNLYWYRRVMGKEIKFLLHFVKESKQDESGMPNNRFLAERTGGTYSTLKVQPAELEDSGVYFCASRPTGTPYNEQFFGPGTRLTVL.

The chain couples TRBV2 to TRBJ1-5; tentative D call: TRBD1 (6 bases). The CDR3 length is 20 residues. V lost 1 base, J lost 6 bases, and 28 bases lay in between. Germline loops: CDR1 SNHLY, CDR2 FYNNEI. Here the CDR3 DNA reads TGTGCCAGCAGTGAAGAGCCGGGACAAACCCTCAACCTAGCAACTCAGCCCCAGCATTTT. It is translated as CASSEEPGQTLNLATQPQHF.

This clonotype was observed a few times. This rearrangement joins TRBV5-1 to TRBJ2-7; 10 bases align to TRBD1. The CDR3 totals 16 residues. The trim removed 3 bases at V and 2 bases at J, leaving 8 bases unmatched. Looked up from germline, CDR1 is SGHRS and CDR2 is YFSETQ. CDR3 loop: CASSSAGTGEAYEQYF. DNA for the CDR3: TGCGCCAGCAGCTCGGCGGGGACAGGGGAGGCCTACGAGCAGTACTTC.

A few counts support this clonotype. V gene TRBV5-1 combines with J gene TRBJ2-3, with 9 positions matching TRBD2. Germline V gene lookup returns CDR1 SGHRS and CDR2 YFSETQ. This CDR3 has 16 residues. Trimming removed 1 base from V and 4 bases from J; junction bases left unmatched: 7. The DNA for the CDR3 is TGCGCCAGCAGCTTGAGCGGGGGGCCGGTTTCAGATACGCAGTATTTT. Protein: CASSLSGGPVSDTQYF.

This clonotype was observed a few times. This chain links TRBV20-1 with TRBJ1-1; 7 nucleotides agree with TRBD1. In germline, CDR1 is DFQATT, CDR2 SNEGSKA (reference sequence). V dropped 1 base and J dropped 0; count of bases not matched to a gene: 8. CDR3 size: 16 residues. Written as DNA, the CDR3 is TGCAGTGCTAGAGTGAGGGGGACAGTGATGAACACTGAAGCTTTCTTT. This translates into CSARVRGTVMNTEAFF.

This chain uses TRBV6-5 with TRBJ2-3; TRBD2 agrees at 13 bases. Germline values: CDR1 MNHEY, CDR2 SVGAGI. V was pared by 2 bases and J by 6 bases, with 2 bases of the junction left unmatched. The CDR3 loop spans 15 amino acids. CDR3 protein: CASSYTSGGGDTQYF. CDR3 sequence (DNA): TGTGCCAGCAGTTACACTAGCGGGGGGGGGGATACGCAGTATTTT.

The chain joins TRBV19 to TRBJ1-1, with 8 bases fitting TRBD1. V was pared by 9 bases and J by 7 bases, with 7 bases of the junction left unmatched. The length of the CDR3 is 12 residues. Germline V lookup: CDR1 LNHDA, CDR2 SQIVND (reference sequence). The chain's CDR3 is CASTVQGDEAFF. CDR3 nucleotides: TGTGCCAGCACTGTACAGGGGGATGAAGCTTTCTTT.

The sample holds many counts of this clonotype. This chain links TRBV7-6 with TRBJ2-5, with no clear D. The length of the CDR3 is 13 residues. The germline V gene encodes CDR1 SGHVS and CDR2 FNYEAQ. Trimming stripped 1 base from V and 4 bases from J, with 7 bases between. The CDR3 loop reads CASSLVRIETQYF. The CDR3 nucleotides are TGTGCCAGCAGCTTAGTTCGAATAGAGACCCAGTACTTC.

The V call is TRBV2, the J call TRBJ2-3, with D perhaps matching TRBD2 (5 bases). Trimming stripped 10 bases from V and 5 bases from J, with 13 bases between. CDR1 is SNHLY and CDR2 is FYNNEI in the germline V gene. The CDR3 consists of 12 residues. The CDR3 coding sequence is TGTGCCAACGCCCTAGCTGAAGATACGCAGTATTTT. It codes for CANALAEDTQYF.